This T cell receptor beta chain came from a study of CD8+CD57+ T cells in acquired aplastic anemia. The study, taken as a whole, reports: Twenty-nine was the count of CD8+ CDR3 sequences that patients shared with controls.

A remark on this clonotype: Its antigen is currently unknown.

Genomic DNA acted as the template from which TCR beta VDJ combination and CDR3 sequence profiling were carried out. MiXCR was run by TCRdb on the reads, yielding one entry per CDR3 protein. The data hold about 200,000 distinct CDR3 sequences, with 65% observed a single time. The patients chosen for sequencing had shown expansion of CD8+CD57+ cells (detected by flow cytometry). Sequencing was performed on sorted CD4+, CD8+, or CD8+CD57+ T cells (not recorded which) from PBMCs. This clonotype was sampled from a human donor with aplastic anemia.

CDR3 coding DNA: TGCAGCGTTGAAGGGACAGCCACCTACGAGCAGTACTTC. As protein: CSVEGTATYEQYF. The chain recombines TRBV29-1 with TRBJ2-7, with D possibly TRBD1 on 6 matching bases. Trimming removed 1 base from V and 2 bases from J, with 9 bases in between. Germline CDR1 reads SQVTM; CDR2 reads ANQGSEA. The CDR3 has 13 residues.